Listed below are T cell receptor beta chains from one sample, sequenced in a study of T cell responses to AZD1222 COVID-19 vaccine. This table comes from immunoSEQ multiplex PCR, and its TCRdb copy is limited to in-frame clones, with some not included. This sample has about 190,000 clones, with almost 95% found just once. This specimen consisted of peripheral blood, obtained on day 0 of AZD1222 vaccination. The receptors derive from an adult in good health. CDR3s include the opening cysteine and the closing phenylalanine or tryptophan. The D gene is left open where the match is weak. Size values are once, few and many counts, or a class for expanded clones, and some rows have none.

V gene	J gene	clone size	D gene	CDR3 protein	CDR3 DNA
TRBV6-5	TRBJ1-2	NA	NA	CASSYIGTYGYTF	TGTGCCAGCAGTTACATAGGGACCTATGGCTACACCTTC
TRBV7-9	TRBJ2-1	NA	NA	CASKRGPSYNEQFF	TGTGCCAGCAAGAGAGGGCCCTCCTACAATGAGCAGTTCTTC
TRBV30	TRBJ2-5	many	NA	CAWSTGQESETQYF	TGTGCCTGGAGTACAGGGCAGGAAAGCGAGACCCAGTACTTC
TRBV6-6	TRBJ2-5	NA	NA	CASSYIQTVTETQYF	TGTGCCAGCAGTTACATACAAACGGTTACAGAGACCCAGTACTTC
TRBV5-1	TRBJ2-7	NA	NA	CASSPRGMTYEQYF	TGCGCCAGCAGCCCCAGGGGTATGACCTACGAGCAGTACTTC
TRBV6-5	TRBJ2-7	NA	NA	CASGLAQGYEQYF	TGTGCCAGCGGCTTGGCCCAGGGGTACGAGCAGTACTTC
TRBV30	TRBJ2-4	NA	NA	CAWSVRYKNIQYF	TGTGCCTGGAGTGTACGGTATAAAAACATTCAGTACTTC
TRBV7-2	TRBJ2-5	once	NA	CASSLRKGLGWGETQYF	TGTGCCAGCAGCTTAAGAAAAGGACTGGGCTGGGGGGAGACCCAGTACTTC
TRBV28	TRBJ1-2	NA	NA	CASRWPGGGGYTF	TGTGCCAGCAGATGGCCTGGCGGGGGCGGCTACACCTTC
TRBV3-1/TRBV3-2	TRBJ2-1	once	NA	CASSLRLDFGNEQFF	TGTGCCAGCAGCCTCCGACTAGATTTTGGCAATGAGCAGTTCTTC
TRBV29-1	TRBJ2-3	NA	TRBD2	CSVYWSGKTDTQYF	TGCAGCGTGTACTGGAGCGGGAAAACAGATACGCAGTATTTT
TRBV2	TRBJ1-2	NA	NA	CASRVGGTYGYTF	TGTGCCAGCAGGGTAGGGGGGACCTATGGCTACACCTTC
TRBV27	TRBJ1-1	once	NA	CASSYTPSGEAFF	TGTGCCAGCAGTTATACCCCTTCGGGAGAAGCTTTCTTT
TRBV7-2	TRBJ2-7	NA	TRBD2	CASSLKSSGTHEQYF	TGTGCCAGCAGCTTAAAGTCTAGCGGGACCCACGAGCAGTACTTC
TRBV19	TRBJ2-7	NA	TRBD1	CASTQRGGQGRNEQYF	TGTGCCAGTACCCAAAGAGGGGGACAGGGGAGGAACGAGCAGTACTTC
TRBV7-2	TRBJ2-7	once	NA	CASSSATGAYEQYF	TGTGCCAGCAGCTCGGCGACGGGAGCCTACGAGCAGTACTTC
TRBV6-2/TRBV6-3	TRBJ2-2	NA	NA	CASSLFRVGELFF	TGTGCCAGCAGTCTTTTTCGTGTCGGGGAGCTGTTTTTT
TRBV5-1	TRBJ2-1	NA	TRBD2	CASSLAGGKYNEQFF	TGCGCCAGCAGCTTAGCGGGAGGGAAATACAATGAGCAGTTCTTC
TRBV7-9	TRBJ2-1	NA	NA	CASSLVSYYNEQFF	TGTGCCAGCAGCTTAGTGTCCTATTACAATGAGCAGTTCTTC
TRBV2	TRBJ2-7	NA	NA	CASSDRGTARGSYEQYF	TGTGCCAGCAGTGATCGGGGGACAGCCCGGGGAAGCTACGAGCAGTACTTC
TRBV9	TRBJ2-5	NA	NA	CASSKQRSSGVETQYF	TGTGCCAGCAGCAAGCAGAGGTCCAGTGGGGTGGAGACCCAGTACTTC
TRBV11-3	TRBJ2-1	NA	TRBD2	CASSATSGSIDEQFF	TGTGCCAGCAGCGCTACTAGCGGGAGTATTGATGAGCAGTTCTTC
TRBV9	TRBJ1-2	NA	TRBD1	CASSVDRDYGYTF	TGTGCCAGCAGCGTGGACAGGGACTATGGCTACACCTTC
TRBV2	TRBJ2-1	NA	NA	CASSVDSYNEQFF	TGTGCCAGCAGTGTAGACTCCTACAATGAGCAGTTCTTC
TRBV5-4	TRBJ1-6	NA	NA	CASSLRPKYNSPLHF	TGTGCCAGCAGCCTGAGACCGAAGTATAATTCACCCCTCCACTTT
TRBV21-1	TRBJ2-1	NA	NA	CASSIARQNSSYNEQFF	TGTGCCAGCAGCATAGCCCGACAGAATAGCTCCTACAATGAGCAGTTCTTC
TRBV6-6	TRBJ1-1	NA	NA	CASDEAFF	TGTGCCAGCGACGAAGCTTTCTTT
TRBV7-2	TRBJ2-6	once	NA	CASSRDRGGANVLTF	TGTGCCAGCAGCCGCGACAGAGGCGGGGCCAACGTCCTGACTTTC
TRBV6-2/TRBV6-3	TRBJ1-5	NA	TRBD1	CASSSTGGSQPQHF	TGTGCCAGCAGCTCGACAGGGGGTAGTCAGCCCCAGCATTTT
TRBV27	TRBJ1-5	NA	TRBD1	CASSRQGVQPQHF	TGTGCCAGCAGCCGACAGGGTGTTCAGCCCCAGCATTTT
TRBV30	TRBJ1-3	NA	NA	CAWNSGAGNTIYF	TGTGCCTGGAATTCGGGGGCTGGAAACACCATATATTTT
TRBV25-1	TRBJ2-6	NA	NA	CASRSSGANVLTF	TGTGCCAGCAGGTCCTCTGGGGCCAACGTCCTGACTTTC
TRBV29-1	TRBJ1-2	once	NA	CSVEGRNGYTF	TGCAGCGTTGAAGGGAGAAATGGCTACACCTTC
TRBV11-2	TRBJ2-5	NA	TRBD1	CASSVTGTGQETQYF	TGTGCCAGCAGCGTTACCGGGACAGGGCAGGAGACCCAGTACTTC
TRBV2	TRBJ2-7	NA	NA	CASSEVRIYEQYF	TGTGCCAGCAGTGAAGTACGCATCTACGAGCAGTACTTC
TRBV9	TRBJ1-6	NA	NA	CASSVRDSPNNSPLHF	TGTGCCAGCAGCGTCCGGGACTCGCCCAATAATTCACCCCTCCACTTT
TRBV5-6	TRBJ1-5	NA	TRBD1	CASSRTGWIQPQHF	TGTGCCAGCAGCCGGACAGGGTGGATTCAGCCCCAGCATTTT
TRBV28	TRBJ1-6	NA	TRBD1	CASSGARDRGFNSPLHF	TGTGCCAGCAGTGGGGCCCGGGACAGGGGATTTAATTCACCCCTCCACTTT
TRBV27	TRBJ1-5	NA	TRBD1	CASSLYGQGDNQPQHF	TGTGCCAGCAGTTTATACGGACAGGGGGACAATCAGCCCCAGCATTTT
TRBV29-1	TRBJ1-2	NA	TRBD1	CSVARQGAGYGYTF	TGCAGCGTTGCTAGACAGGGGGCGGGGTATGGCTACACCTTC
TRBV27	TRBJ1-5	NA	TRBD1	CASSLEGQGDQPQHF	TGTGCCAGCAGTTTAGAAGGACAGGGGGATCAGCCCCAGCATTTT
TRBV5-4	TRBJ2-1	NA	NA	CASSLRGGGDPPFF	TGTGCCAGCAGCTTGAGGGGGGGTGGAGACCCGCCGTTCTTC
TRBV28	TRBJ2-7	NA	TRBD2	CASSFLEAPGGPGEQYF	TGTGCCAGCAGTTTCCTAGAGGCCCCGGGAGGGCCGGGTGAGCAGTACTTC
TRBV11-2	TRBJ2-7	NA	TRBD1	CASSEQGTIFYEQYF	TGTGCCAGCAGCGAACAGGGGACCATCTTCTACGAGCAGTACTTC
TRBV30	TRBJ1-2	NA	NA	CAWSVRAGSGYTF	TGTGCCTGGAGTGTAAGGGCGGGCTCGGGCTACACCTTC
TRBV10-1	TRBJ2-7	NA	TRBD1	CASTLGGQGPLEQYF	TGCGCCAGCACCCTAGGGGGACAGGGACCTTTGGAGCAGTACTTC
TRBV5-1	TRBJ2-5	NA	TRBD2	CASSSPWERETVQYF	TGCGCCAGCAGCTCCCCCTGGGAGCGGGAGACTGTCCAGTACTTC
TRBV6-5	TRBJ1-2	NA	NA	CASSETTNYGYTF	TGTGCCAGCAGCGAGACAACCAACTATGGCTACACCTTC
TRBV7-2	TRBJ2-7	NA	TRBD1	CASSWGQRGYEQYF	TGTGCCAGCAGCTGGGGACAGAGAGGCTACGAGCAGTACTTC